The 28 T cell receptor beta chains below all came from one sample that was sequenced in a study of blood T cell repertoires in COVID-19. TCRdb's copy holds only in-frame clones and misses some; the assay was immunoSEQ multiplex PCR. The sample holds 40,000 or so clones, 65% to 85% seen once. Sequenced material: peripheral blood. These receptors were collected from a man between 60 and 75 years old in a cohort sampled during active COVID-19.

This chain uses TRBV7-9 with TRBJ2-1; 11 bases map to TRBD2. V was pared by 5 bases and J by 8 bases, with 11 bases of the junction left unmatched. CDR3 size: 16 residues. Germline-derived CDR1 and CDR2 are SEHNR and FQNEAQ (reference sequence). The CDR3 spells CASSTFLAGGPDEQFF. Here the CDR3 DNA reads TGTGCCAGCAGCACCTTTTTAGCGGGAGGGCCTGATGAGCAGTTCTTC.

The chain links TRBV7-9 to TRBJ2-4, with D possibly TRBD1 on 7 matching bases. Trimming took off 1 base at V and 0 bases at J, with 10 bases between the two ends. The length of the CDR3 is 16 residues. The V gene's germline CDR1 is SEHNR and CDR2 FQNEAQ (reference sequence). Here the CDR3 DNA reads TGTGCCAGCAGCTTAGGACAGGGACTAGCCAAAAACATTCAGTACTTC. This gives the protein CASSLGQGLAKNIQYF.

The DNA for the CDR3 is TGTGCCACTCTAGGGGGTTTATATGGCTACACCTTC. It encodes CATLGGLYGYTF. The chain couples TRBV6-5 to TRBJ1-2, with D tentatively TRBD1 (6 bases). The CDR3 contains 12 residues. Germline V CDR1 and CDR2: MNHEY, SVGAGI. The ends were cut back, 10 bases at V and 5 bases at J, with 14 bases in the middle.

The CDR3 loop reads CAISELTREAGELFF. CDR3 nucleotides: TGTGCCATCAGTGAGCTCACTAGGGAAGCCGGGGAGCTGTTTTTT. The rearrangement links TRBV10-3 to TRBJ2-2; D possibly corresponds to TRBD2 (5 bases). This CDR3 contains 15 residues. Trimming pared 2 bases from V and 6 bases from J, leaving 13 bases between. Germline lookup yields CDR1 ENHRY and CDR2 SYGVKD.

This clone occurred a few times. The chain joins TRBV24-1 to TRBJ1-5; 7 bases match TRBD1. The CDR3 is 16 residues long. Per germline, CDR1 KGHDR and CDR2 SFDVKD. Unmatched junction bases numbered 7, after V lost 3 bases and J lost 3 bases. CDR3 DNA sequence: TGTGCCACCAGTGATGGTCGAACAGGGGCCAATCAGCCCCAGCATTTT. Protein: CATSDGRTGANQPQHF.

This clone was seen only once. One end of the junction is discordant with germline, which a read error may explain. The CDR3: CASSRRDGQKTQYF. As DNA, the CDR3 is TGTGCCAGCAGTCGGCGGGACGGCCAAAAGACCCAGTACTTC. This sequence joins TRBV5-6 and TRBJ2-5; TRBD2 is a possible D gene (6 bases). Germline V gene lookup returns CDR1 SGHDT and CDR2 YYEEEE. The CDR3 sequence is 14 residues long.

A remark on this clone: Other DNA sequences of this sample code for an identical CDR3. The J gene is TRBJ1-5, the V gene TRBV12-2. TRBV12-2 counts as a pseudogene. CDR3 length: 17 residues. The DNA of the CDR3 is TGCGCAAGTCGTTACAAATGGGAGAAATATAGCAATCAGCCCCAGCATTTT. Residues: CASRYKWEKYSNQPQHF.

The chain recombines TRBV20-1 with TRBJ1-2, with D possibly matching TRBD1 (5 bases). Trimming left V 3 bases short and J 8 bases short, with 10 bases between. This CDR3 contains 11 residues. Per germline, CDR1 DFQATT and CDR2 SNEGSKA (reference sequence). CDR3 loop: CSASREGGYTF. The DNA of the CDR3 is TGCAGTGCTAGCAGGGAAGGCGGCTACACCTTC.

V gene TRBV30 combines with J gene TRBJ1-1; D is perhaps TRBD1 (5 bases). CDR3 size: 15 residues. V was trimmed by 3 bases and J by 3 bases, leaving 17 bases between them. In germline, CDR1 is GTSNPN, CDR2 SVGIG (reference sequence). The chain's CDR3 is CAWRRRGGWYTEAFF. The CDR3 bases are TGTGCCTGGAGGAGGAGGGGCGGGTGGTACACTGAAGCTTTCTTT.

The chain employs TRBV6-6 and TRBJ1-6; the D gene is possibly TRBD1 (6 bases). CDR1 and CDR2 from the germline V gene are MNHNY and SVGAGI (reference sequence). The CDR3 has 15 residues. The V and J ends lost 6 bases and 7 bases respectively, with 16 bases between them. CDR3 DNA sequence: TGTGCCAGCAGGGGGGCTGAATATGACAATTCACCCCTCCACTTT. Protein product: CASRGAEYDNSPLHF.

The chain couples TRBV11-2 to TRBJ2-1; 8 bases match TRBD2. CDR1 SGHAT and CDR2 FQNNGV come from the germline V gene. The V segment lost 4 bases and the J segment 9 bases; nucleotides outside the gene matches: 8. The CDR3 loop spans 14 amino acids. In nucleotides, the CDR3 is TGTGCCAGCAGCTCCGGACTAGCCTATACTGAGCAGTTCTTC. Residues: CASSSGLAYTEQFF.

This chain joins TRBV7-8 and TRBJ2-1; 9 bases match TRBD1. CDR1 and CDR2 from the germline V gene are SGHVS and FQNEAQ. The CDR3 has 13 residues. Losses at the gene ends were 5 bases for V and 8 bases for J; bases not matched to a gene: 4. The CDR3 nucleotides read TGTGCCAGCAGCCAAACAGGGGGCGATGAGCAGTTCTTC. This codes for CASSQTGGDEQFF.

The V call is TRBV6-6, the J call TRBJ2-3, with 9 bases lining up with TRBD2. V was pared by 6 bases and J by 2 bases, with 12 bases of the junction left unmatched. The CDR3 has 17 amino acids. CDR1 and CDR2 (germline): MNHNY, SVGAGI (reference sequence). The CDR3 reads CASSRDGLAGLTDTQYF. The DNA for the CDR3 is TGTGCCAGCAGCCGAGATGGGCTAGCGGGACTCACAGATACGCAGTATTTT.

The V call is TRBV20-1, the J call TRBJ2-7; 8 bases are shared with TRBD1. The V gene's germline CDR1 is DFQATT and CDR2 SNEGSKA (reference sequence). J lost 6 bases, V lost 3 bases, and 4 bases had no gene match. The CDR3 runs 12 residues. The CDR3 here is CSASNTGGEQYF. The CDR3 DNA reads as TGCAGTGCTAGTAATACAGGGGGCGAGCAGTACTTC.

The J gene is TRBJ2-2, the V gene TRBV7-9, with D tentatively TRBD1 (5 bases). Germline CDR1 is SEHNR and CDR2 is FQNEAQ (reference sequence). V lost 1 base and J lost 2, with 11 bases in between. CDR3 length equals 16 residues. In nucleotides, the CDR3 is TGTGCCAGCAGCTTAGATGGTACAGGAAACACCGGGGAGCTGTTTTTT. Amino acids: CASSLDGTGNTGELFF.

This chain links TRBV28 with TRBJ1-5, with D tentatively TRBD1 (5 bases). This CDR3 is 16 amino acids long. Germline CDR1 MDHEN, CDR2 SYDVKM. The V gene lost 5 bases and the J gene lost 3 bases, with 17 bases spanning the gap. CDR3 DNA sequence: TGTGCCAGCAGTCGTCGGGGGGGTGGAAACAATCAGCCCCAGCATTTT. Encoded protein: CASSRRGGGNNQPQHF.

The genes are TRBV7-3 and TRBJ1-2, with a weak D call TRBD1 (6 bases). Germline V lookup: CDR1 SGHTA, CDR2 FQGTGA. V lost 3 bases to trimming and J lost 4 bases, with 12 bases between them. The length of the CDR3 is 14 residues. The CDR3: CASSFPQGTYGYTF. CDR3 coding DNA: TGTGCCAGCAGCTTTCCACAGGGAACCTATGGCTACACCTTC. The whole variable domain, remainder taken from reference TRBV7-3 and TRBJ1-2, is GAGVSQTPSNKVTEKGKYVELRCDPISGHTALYWYRQSLGQGPEFLIYFQGTGAADDSGLPNDRFFAVRPEGSVSTLKIQRTERGDSAVYLCASSFPQGTYGYTFGSGTRLTVV.

The V call is TRBV18, the J call TRBJ1-1; TRBD1 aligns across 9 bases. The V gene end was trimmed by 6 bases and the J gene end by 1 base; junction bases not matched to a gene: 3. The CDR3 is 14 residues long. Germline assignment: CDR1 KGHSH and CDR2 LQKENI. For the CDR3, the DNA is TGTGCCAGCTCGCAGGGACAGGGGAACACTGAAGCTTTCTTT. This encodes CASSQGQGNTEAFF.

This sequence joins TRBV11-2 and TRBJ2-3, with TRBD2 identical over 9 bases. The V and J ends lost 7 bases and 6 bases, in that order; junction bases with no gene match: 5. In germline, CDR1 is SGHAT, CDR2 FQNNGV. This CDR3 is built from 13 residues. The CDR3 DNA reads TGTGCCAGCATTAGCGGGGGCGGGGATACGCAGTATTTT. It translates to CASISGGGDTQYF. Variable domain in full (rest from reference TRBV11-2 and TRBJ2-3): EAGVAQSPRYKIIEKRQSVAFWCNPISGHATLYWYQQILGQGPKLLIQFQNNGVVDDSQLPKDRFSAERLKGVDSTLKIQPAKLEDSAVYLCASISGGGDTQYFGPGTRLTVL.

J is TRBJ1-1 and V is TRBV7-9; unclear D gene. The germline V gene has CDR1 SEHNR and CDR2 FQNEAQ (reference sequence). The CDR3 loop spans 13 amino acids. Trimming removed 6 bases at V and 1 base at J, with 9 bases between. CDR3 residues: CASSRGRNTEAFF. The CDR3 coding sequence is TGTGCCAGCAGTCGAGGCCGGAACACTGAAGCTTTCTTT.

This clone has more than one count but fewer than ten. The genes are TRBV6-5 and TRBJ2-1; D might be TRBD2 (6 bases). Per germline, CDR1 MNHEY and CDR2 SVGAGI. Trimming took off 6 bases at V and 6 bases at J, with 12 bases between the two ends. CDR3 length: 13 residues. CDR3 DNA sequence: TGTGCCAGCAGCCACGGGGGAGTCAATGAGCAGTTCTTC. Translation: CASSHGGVNEQFF.

This chain connects TRBV24-1 to TRBJ2-1; 7 bases align to TRBD2. The junction had 4 bases not matched to a gene; V was cut back by 5 bases and J by 4 bases. CDR1 is KGHDR and CDR2 is SFDVKD in the germline V gene. CDR3 length: 14 amino acids. CDR3 amino acids: CATSAARGYNEQFF. The CDR3 coding sequence is TGTGCCACCAGTGCCGCGCGGGGGTACAATGAGCAGTTCTTC.

This clone has only one observation. The chain joins TRBV27 to TRBJ2-7; D may be TRBD2 (5 bases). In germline, CDR1 is MNHEY, CDR2 SMNVEV (reference sequence). This CDR3 region has 14 residues. V lost 3 bases and J lost 7, with 16 bases in between. This chain's CDR3 is CASSFRGGGLEQYF. The DNA of the CDR3 is TGTGCCAGCAGTTTCCGGGGTGGCGGTCTTGAGCAGTACTTC.

The CDR3 protein is CAWSVGQGYEQYF. The CDR3 DNA follows: TGTGCCTGGAGTGTAGGGCAGGGCTACGAGCAGTACTTC. The genes are TRBV30 and TRBJ2-7, with D tentatively TRBD1 (5 bases). V was pared by 0 bases and J by 3 bases, with 9 bases between. The CDR3 length is 13 residues. CDR1 and CDR2 from the germline V gene are GTSNPN and SVGIG (reference sequence).

J is TRBJ2-3 and V is TRBV19; TRBD2 agrees at 10 bases. With 8 bases clipped from V and 7 bases from J, the junction kept 15 bases outside the gene matches. Per the germline V gene, CDR1 is LNHDA and CDR2 is SQIVND (reference sequence). This CDR3 region has 16 residues. The CDR3 region is CASLGGASGSLHTQYF. The CDR3 bases are TGTGCCAGTCTGGGAGGGGCTAGCGGGAGTCTACATACGCAGTATTTT.

This clone appeared a few times. V usage is TRBV5-1 and J usage is TRBJ1-4, with a weak D call TRBD1 (5 bases). Germline loops: CDR1 SGHRS, CDR2 YFSETQ. V dropped 7 bases and J dropped 6 bases, with 13 bases sitting between them. This CDR3 is built from 13 residues. CDR3 DNA: TGCGCCAGCTCTCGGGGGGGGGATGAAAAACTGTTTTTT. It encodes CASSRGGDEKLFF.

The chain employs TRBV4-1 and TRBJ1-3; D unclear. Germline values: CDR1 MGHRA, CDR2 YSYEKL. The length of the CDR3 is 13 residues. V was pared by 1 base and J by 2 bases, with 3 bases between. The CDR3, as DNA: TGCGCCAGCAGCCAAGTAACTGGAAACACCATATATTTT. Protein sequence: CASSQVTGNTIYF.

The J gene is TRBJ1-2, the V gene TRBV2; 10 bases agree with TRBD1. Per the germline V gene, CDR1 is SNHLY and CDR2 is FYNNEI. The CDR3 loop spans 15 amino acids. With 1 base clipped from V and 8 bases from J, the junction kept 7 bases outside the gene matches. CDR3 protein: CASSEGRDRGRGYTF. The CDR3 region has the DNA TGTGCCAGCAGTGAAGGGAGGGACAGGGGACGCGGCTACACCTTC.